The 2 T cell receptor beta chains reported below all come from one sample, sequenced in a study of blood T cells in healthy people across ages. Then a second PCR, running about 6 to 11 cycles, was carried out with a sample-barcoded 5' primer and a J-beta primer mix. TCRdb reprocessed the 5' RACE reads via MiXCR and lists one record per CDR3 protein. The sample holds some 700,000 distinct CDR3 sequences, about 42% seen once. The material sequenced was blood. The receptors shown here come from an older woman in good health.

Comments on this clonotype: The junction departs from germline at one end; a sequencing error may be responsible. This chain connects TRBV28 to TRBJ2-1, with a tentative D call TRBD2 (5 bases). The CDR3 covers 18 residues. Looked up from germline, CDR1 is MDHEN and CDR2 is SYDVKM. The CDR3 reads CAGSLSRESVRSYNEQFF. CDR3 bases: TGTGCCGGCAGTTTATCCCGGGAATCGGTTCGCTCCTACAATGAGCAGTTCTTC. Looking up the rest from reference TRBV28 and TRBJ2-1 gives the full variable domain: DVKVTQSSRYLVKRTGEKVFLECVQDMDHENMFWYRQDPGLGLRLIYFSYDVKMKEKGDIPEGYSVSREKKERFSLILESASTNQTSMYLCAGSLSRESVRSYNEQFFGPGTRLTVL.

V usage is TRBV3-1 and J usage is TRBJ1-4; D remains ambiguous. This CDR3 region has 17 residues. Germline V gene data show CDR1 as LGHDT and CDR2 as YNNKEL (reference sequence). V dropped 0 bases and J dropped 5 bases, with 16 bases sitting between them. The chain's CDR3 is CASSQDLTPGVNEKLFF. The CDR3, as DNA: TGTGCCAGCAGCCAAGATTTGACACCTGGTGTCAATGAAAAACTGTTTTTT.